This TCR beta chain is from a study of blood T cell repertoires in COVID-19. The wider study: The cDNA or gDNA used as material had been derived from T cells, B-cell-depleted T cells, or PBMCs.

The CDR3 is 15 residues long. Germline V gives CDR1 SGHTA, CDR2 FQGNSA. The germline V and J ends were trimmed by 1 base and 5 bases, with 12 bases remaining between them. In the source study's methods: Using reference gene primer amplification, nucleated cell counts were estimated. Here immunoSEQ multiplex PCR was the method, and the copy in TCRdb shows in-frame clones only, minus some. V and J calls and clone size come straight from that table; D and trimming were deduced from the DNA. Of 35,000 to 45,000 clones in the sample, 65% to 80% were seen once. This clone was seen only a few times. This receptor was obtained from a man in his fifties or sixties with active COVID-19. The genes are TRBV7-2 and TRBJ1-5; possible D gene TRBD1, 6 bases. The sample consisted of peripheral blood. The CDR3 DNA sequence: TGTGCCAGCAGCTTAGAACAGGGCCTACATCAGCCCCAGCATTTT. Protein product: CASSLEQGLHQPQHF.